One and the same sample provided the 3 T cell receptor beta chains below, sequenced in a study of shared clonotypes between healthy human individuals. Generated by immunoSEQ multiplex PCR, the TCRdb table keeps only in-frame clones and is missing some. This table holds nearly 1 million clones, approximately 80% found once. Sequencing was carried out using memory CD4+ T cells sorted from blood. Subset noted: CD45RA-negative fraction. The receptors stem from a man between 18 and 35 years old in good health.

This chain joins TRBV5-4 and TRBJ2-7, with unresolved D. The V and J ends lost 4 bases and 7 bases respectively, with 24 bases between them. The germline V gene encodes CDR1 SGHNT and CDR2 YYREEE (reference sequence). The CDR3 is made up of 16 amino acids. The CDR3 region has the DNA TGTGCCAGCAGCAGAAGCACGGGCGGAGTCCGATGGGAGCAGTACTTC. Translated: CASSRSTGGVRWEQYF.

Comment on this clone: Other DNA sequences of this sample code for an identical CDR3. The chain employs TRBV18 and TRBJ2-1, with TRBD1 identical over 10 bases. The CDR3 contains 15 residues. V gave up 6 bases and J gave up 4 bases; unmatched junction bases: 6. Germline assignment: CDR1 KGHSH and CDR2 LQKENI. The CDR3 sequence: CASSPDRGGYNEQFF. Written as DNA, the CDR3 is TGTGCCAGCTCCCCGGACAGGGGGGGTTACAATGAGCAGTTCTTC.

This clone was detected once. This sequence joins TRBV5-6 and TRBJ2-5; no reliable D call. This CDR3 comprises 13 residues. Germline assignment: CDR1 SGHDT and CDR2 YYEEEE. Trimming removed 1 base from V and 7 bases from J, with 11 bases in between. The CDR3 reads CASSLTHLGTQYF. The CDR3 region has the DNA TGTGCCAGCAGCTTGACCCACCTTGGGACCCAGTACTTC.